The following is a T cell receptor beta chain sequence with its context. V shed 5 bases, J shed 3 bases, and the junction held 10 bases outside the gene matches. This CDR3 region has 15 residues. Germline CDR1 and CDR2: SGHTA and FQGNSA. Noted time point: baseline, week 1 (first vaccination visit). Described treatment: pre-vaccination baseline after standard-of-care therapy. This sample is part of a study of a mutant IDH1 vaccine in newly diagnosed glioma. Some clones are missing from TCRdb's copy, which holds only in-frame ones; the method was immunoSEQ multiplex PCR. The table includes some 95,000 clones, about 80% detected once.

The clonotype was recovered from a man aged 40-49 years with glioma. The genes are TRBV7-2 and TRBJ2-7, with 7 bases matching TRBD2. The sample consisted of PBMCs, taken from a glioma patient treated with radiotherapy, temozolomide or both. CDR3 protein: CASSETREGFYEQYF. In DNA, the CDR3 is TGTGCCAGCAGCGAGACCAGGGAGGGCTTCTACGAGCAGTACTTC.